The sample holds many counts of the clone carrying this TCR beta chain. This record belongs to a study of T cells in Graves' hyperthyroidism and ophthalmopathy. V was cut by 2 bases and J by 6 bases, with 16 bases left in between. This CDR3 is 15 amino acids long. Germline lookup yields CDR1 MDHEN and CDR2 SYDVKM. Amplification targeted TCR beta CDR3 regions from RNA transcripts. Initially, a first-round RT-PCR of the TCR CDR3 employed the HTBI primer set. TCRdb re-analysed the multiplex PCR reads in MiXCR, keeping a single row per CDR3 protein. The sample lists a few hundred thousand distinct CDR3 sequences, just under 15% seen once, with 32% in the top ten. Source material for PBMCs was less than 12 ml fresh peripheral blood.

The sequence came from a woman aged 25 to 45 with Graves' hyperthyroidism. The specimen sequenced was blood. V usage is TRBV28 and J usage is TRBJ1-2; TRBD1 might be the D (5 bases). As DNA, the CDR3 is TGTGCCAGCAGTTTAGTGGGGGGGACCCCGCATGGCTACACCTTC. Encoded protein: CASSLVGGTPHGYTF.